The clone carrying this T cell receptor beta chain was counted once. As yet, its antigen is unknown. The germline V gene has CDR1 DFQATT and CDR2 SNEGSKA (reference sequence). The CDR3 consists of 11 residues. V gave up 3 bases and J gave up 2 bases, with 3 bases separating them. Using immunoSEQ multiplex PCR, the repertoire was profiled, and TCRdb retains in-frame clones only, with some absent. This table holds about 150,000 clones, approximately 90% found once. These data belong to a study of T cell responses to AZD1222 COVID-19 vaccine. Study findings and constraints: Seropositive AZD1222 recipients at baseline numbered only five to seven. Distributed over spike, vaccine-associated CD4 TCRs predominated at 160-218 and 743-854. Spike-specific TCR depth and breadth grew after two AZD1222 doses.

The chain is built from TRBV20-1 and TRBJ2-3; D unclear. This sequence was found in an adult who received the AZD1222 COVID-19 vaccine. Here the sequenced sample was peripheral blood, taken 28 days after the second AZD1222 dose. The CDR3 DNA reads TGCAGTGCTAGTGACACAGATACGCAGTATTTT. Translation: CSASDTDTQYF.